Shown below are 29 T cell receptor beta chains from a single sample sequenced in a study of healthy donors' naive CD4 and CD8 T cells. A linear amplification protocol produced the TCR libraries from 500 ng of total RNA. MiXCR, applied by TCRdb to the reads, yields one record per CDR3 protein. The table has about 180,000 distinct CDR3 sequences, about 70% seen once. Sequenced input: naive CD4+ and CD8+ T cells sorted from blood, pooled from several donors. Source of these receptors: a pool of human donors in good health; the sample pools cells from several healthy donors.

In regard to this clonotype: The CDR3 does not end in the conserved phenylalanine or tryptophan, so this is likely a read error. The chain couples TRBV11-1 to TRBJ1-1; D is unclear. The CDR3 is made up of 16 amino acids. CDR1 is SGHAT and CDR2 is FQDESV in the germline V gene (reference sequence). The germline V and J ends were trimmed by 5 bases and 3 bases, with 19 bases remaining between them. The CDR3, as DNA: TGTGCCAGCAGCCTGTTGAGCTCGAGGGTAGACACTGAAGCTTTCCTT. It specifies CASSLLSSRVDTEAFL.

This chain links TRBV12-3 or TRBV12-4 with TRBJ1-4, with D possibly matching TRBD1 (6 bases). Trimming removed 5 bases from V and 5 bases from J, with 12 bases in between. The CDR3 loop spans 14 amino acids. CDR3 sequence reads: CASSGTPRNEKLFF. The CDR3 bases are TGTGCCAGCAGTGGGACACCAAGAAATGAAAAACTGTTTTTT.

The chain links TRBV20-1 to TRBJ1-1, with D possibly being TRBD1 (5 bases). Trimming removed 2 bases from V and 0 bases from J, with 10 bases in between. This CDR3 is built from 14 residues. The germline V gene encodes CDR1 DFQATT and CDR2 SNEGSKA (reference sequence). The CDR3 reads CSARSGALNTEAFF. The CDR3 DNA reads TGCAGTGCTAGATCTGGGGCGTTGAACACTGAAGCTTTCTTT.

The V and J genes are TRBV6-1 and TRBJ2-3; no clear D. CDR3 size: 14 residues. The germline gives CDR1 MNHNS, CDR2 SASEGT. The germline V and J ends were trimmed by 2 bases and 2 bases, with 8 bases remaining between them. CDR3 coding DNA: TGTGCCAGCAGTGAACGCGGATACACAGATACGCAGTATTTT. Its translation: CASSERGYTDTQYF.

V and J are TRBV19 and TRBJ2-7; 8 nucleotides agree with TRBD1. The CDR3 consists of 15 residues. Germline lookup yields CDR1 LNHDA and CDR2 SQIVND (reference sequence). J was trimmed by 2 bases and V by 5 bases; bases with no gene match: 8. The CDR3 loop is CASSSTGTGTYEQYF. DNA of the CDR3: TGTGCCAGTAGTTCAACCGGGACAGGTACCTACGAGCAGTACTTC.

This clonotype was recorded a few times. The chain employs TRBV13 and TRBJ2-7; 9 positions match TRBD2. This CDR3 has 15 residues. V dropped 6 bases and J dropped 3; count of bases not matched to a gene: 9. The germline CDR1 and CDR2 sequences are PRHDT and FYEKMQ (reference sequence). This chain's CDR3 is CASRSEGTSHYEQYF. Written as DNA, the CDR3 is TGTGCCAGCAGATCAGAGGGGACTAGCCACTACGAGCAGTACTTC.

V gene TRBV24-1 combines with J gene TRBJ2-3; TRBD2 matches 14 bases. Germline assignment: CDR1 KGHDR and CDR2 SFDVKD. The CDR3 totals 17 residues. The V gene end was trimmed by 1 base and the J gene end by 5 bases; junction bases not matched to a gene: 4. The CDR3 bases are TGTGCCACCAGTGATTTAGGACTAGCGGGAGGTAGAGATACGCAGTATTTT. The encoded protein is CATSDLGLAGGRDTQYF.

J is TRBJ2-7 and V is TRBV11-2; 10 nucleotides align to TRBD2. CDR1 is SGHAT, CDR2 FQNNGV, per germline. Trimming at V came to 1 base and at J to 4 bases, leaving 4 bases not matched to a gene. The CDR3 is 15 amino acids. The CDR3 DNA follows: TGTGCCAGCAGCTTAGTAGCGGGAGGAAGGTACGAGCAGTACTTC. This translates into CASSLVAGGRYEQYF.

The chain is built from TRBV6-5 and TRBJ2-2, with D possibly matching TRBD2 (6 bases). V lost 6 bases to trimming and J lost 2 bases, with 13 bases between them. Germline V lookup: CDR1 MNHEY, CDR2 SVGAGI. CDR3 length: 15 amino acids. Here the CDR3 DNA reads TGTGCCAGCAGGAAAGCGGGCGCTAACACCGGGGAGCTGTTTTTT. Residues: CASRKAGANTGELFF.

The J gene is TRBJ2-5, the V gene TRBV27; TRBD1 or TRBD2 may be the D gene (5 bases each). Germline V lookup: CDR1 MNHEY, CDR2 SMNVEV (reference sequence). This CDR3 region has 15 residues. V was shortened by 6 bases and J by 5 bases, with 19 bases between the two germline ends. CDR3 nucleotides: TGTGCCAGCAGCTCCCGGGGACCCATCGGGGAGACCCAGTACTTC. This translates into CASSSRGPIGETQYF.

This clonotype was seen more than once but under ten times. This chain connects TRBV29-1 to TRBJ2-3; unclear D gene. Deletions cut 6 bases from V and 6 bases from J, with 7 bases between. CDR1 is SQVTM and CDR2 is ANQGSEA in the germline V gene. The CDR3 is made up of 10 amino acids. CDR3 protein: CSVHQDTQYF. CDR3 DNA: TGCAGCGTCCATCAGGATACGCAGTATTTT.

The V gene is TRBV20-1, the J gene TRBJ2-5; D is perhaps TRBD1 or TRBD2 (5 bases each). This CDR3 spans 12 amino acids. Germline V lookup: CDR1 DFQATT, CDR2 SNEGSKA (reference sequence). The ends were cut back, 6 bases at V and 1 base at J, with 9 bases in the middle. CDR3 coding DNA: TGCAGTGCCCTGAGGGGCCAAGAGACCCAGTACTTC. Encoded protein: CSALRGQETQYF.

V and J are TRBV28 and TRBJ1-1; possibly TRBD1 for D (5 bases). CDR3 length: 14 amino acids. V lost 5 bases and J 3 bases, leaving 13 bases between the germline ends. CDR1 MDHEN and CDR2 SYDVKM come from the germline V gene. The CDR3: CASSTFRGDTEAFF. The CDR3 nucleotides read TGTGCCAGCAGTACTTTTAGGGGAGACACTGAAGCTTTCTTT.

The chain is built from TRBV6-5 and TRBJ2-6; D possibly corresponds to TRBD1 (5 bases). V lost 4 bases, J lost 0 bases, and 7 bases lay in between. The CDR3 runs 15 residues. CDR1 is MNHEY and CDR2 is SVGAGI in the germline V gene. The DNA for the CDR3 is TGTGCCAGCAGTTTCGACAGCTCTGGGGCCAACGTCCTGACTTTC. It codes for CASSFDSSGANVLTF.

The V and J genes are TRBV30 and TRBJ2-5; 8 bases agree with TRBD2. V shed 0 bases and J 2 bases; nucleotides not matched to a gene: 5. From germline, CDR1 is GTSNPN and CDR2 SVGIG (reference sequence). The CDR3 is 15 residues long. The CDR3 sequence is CAWSVWASGQETQYF. CDR3 in DNA: TGTGCCTGGAGTGTTTGGGCTAGCGGGCAAGAGACCCAGTACTTC.

The rearrangement uses TRBV29-1 and TRBJ2-3, with 8 bases matching TRBD2. The CDR3 runs 14 residues. Germline CDR1 is SQVTM and CDR2 is ANQGSEA. The ends lost 3 bases at V and 0 bases at J; junction bases unmatched: 2. CDR3 in amino acids: CSVDGGDSTDTQYF. CDR3 DNA sequence: TGCAGCGTTGACGGGGGGGATAGCACAGATACGCAGTATTTT.

The chain recombines TRBV19 with TRBJ2-5; 7 bases are shared with TRBD1. Trimming removed 10 bases from V and 5 bases from J; junction bases left unmatched: 13. The CDR3 extends over 14 amino acids. Germline CDR1 reads LNHDA; CDR2 reads SQIVND (reference sequence). The DNA of the CDR3 is TGTGCCACCAAGACAGGGCGCGGCCATGAGACCCAGTACTTC. Protein product: CATKTGRGHETQYF. The full variable domain, its missing parts supplied by reference TRBV19 and TRBJ2-5, is DGGITQSPKYLFRKEGQNVTLSCEQNLNHDAMYWYRQDPGQGLRLIYYSQIVNDFQKGDIAEGYSVSREKKESFPLTVTSAQKNPTAFYLCATKTGRGHETQYFGPGTRLLVL.

The J gene is TRBJ2-3, the V gene TRBV15; D call uncertain. Trimming left V 1 base short and J 6 bases short, with 8 bases between. The CDR3 runs 13 residues. Per the germline V gene, CDR1 is LNHNV and CDR2 is YYDKDF (reference sequence). The CDR3 nucleotides read TGTGCCACCAGCAGAGCCCTGCTCGATACGCAGTATTTT. Protein: CATSRALLDTQYF.

The rearrangement joins TRBV29-1 to TRBJ1-1; D gene uncertain. V was trimmed by 5 bases and J by 9 bases, leaving 16 bases between them. This CDR3 region has 12 residues. The germline V gene encodes CDR1 SQVTM and CDR2 ANQGSEA. The CDR3, as DNA: TGCAGCGTTTCCGTTGATCTAAGGCAAGCTTTCTTT. Translation: CSVSVDLRQAFF.

The rearrangement links TRBV12-3 or TRBV12-4 to TRBJ2-7, with 9 bases aligning to TRBD1. The CDR3 is made up of 15 amino acids. J gave up 5 bases and V 6 bases, and 11 bases lay outside the gene matches. The CDR3 nucleotides read TGTGCCAGCAGCAGGGGACAGGGAAATGTCGACGAGCAGTACGTC. Protein: CASSRGQGNVDEQYV.

In its sample, this clonotype was seen a few times. This chain connects TRBV4-3 to TRBJ2-1; 9 bases agree with TRBD2. The CDR3 length is 15 residues. J was trimmed by 3 bases and V by 2 bases; bases with no gene match: 2. Germline values: CDR1 LGHNA, CDR2 YSLEER. Written as DNA, the CDR3 is TGCGCCAGCAGCCAACAGCGGGAGGTCTACAATGAGCAGTTCTTC. Translation: CASSQQREVYNEQFF.

This clonotype was picked up a small number of times. This sequence joins TRBV30 and TRBJ1-6, with no clear D. Germline V gives CDR1 GTSNPN, CDR2 SVGIG (reference sequence). V lost 3 bases, J lost 5 bases, and 8 bases lay in between. The CDR3 consists of 13 residues. CDR3 residues: CAWRIGNNSPLHF. Here the CDR3 DNA reads TGTGCCTGGAGGATAGGGAATAATTCACCCCTCCACTTT.

The chain joins TRBV19 to TRBJ1-3, with unresolved D. This CDR3 spans 12 amino acids. Trimming pared 6 bases from V and 6 bases from J, leaving 9 bases between. Germline assignment: CDR1 LNHDA and CDR2 SQIVND (reference sequence). In nucleotides, the CDR3 is TGTGCCAGTAGCCTTCAGGAAAACACCATATATTTT. It specifies CASSLQENTIYF.

The gene calls are TRBV10-3 and TRBJ1-1, with a weak D call TRBD1 (6 bases). The CDR3 loop spans 19 amino acids. The V gene's germline CDR1 is ENHRY and CDR2 SYGVKD. Trimming removed 3 bases at V and 2 bases at J, with 25 bases between. The CDR3 DNA follows: TGTGCCATCAGTGACCCCGTCCCCAGTCCCGGGACAACCAACACTGAAGCTTTCTTT. The encoded protein is CAISDPVPSPGTTNTEAFF.

This clonotype has only a few counts. The chain employs TRBV19 and TRBJ2-1, with TRBD2 identical over 7 bases. Germline V lookup: CDR1 LNHDA, CDR2 SQIVND (reference sequence). V was pared by 5 bases and J by 4 bases, with 5 bases of the junction left unmatched. This CDR3 has 14 residues. CDR3 loop: CASSPGGTYNEQFF. For the CDR3, the DNA is TGTGCCAGTAGTCCGGGAGGAACGTACAATGAGCAGTTCTTC.

The chain joins TRBV6-1 to TRBJ1-2; D is perhaps TRBD1 (5 bases). Trimming cost V 1 base and J 0 bases, with 9 bases left between them. Per the germline V gene, CDR1 is MNHNS and CDR2 is SASEGT. The CDR3 runs 15 residues. CDR3 residues: CASSEVGTTNYGYTF. The CDR3 DNA is TGTGCCAGCAGTGAAGTAGGGACTACTAACTATGGCTACACCTTC.

The chain employs TRBV6-6 and TRBJ1-1; perhaps TRBD1 as D (5 bases). The CDR3 runs to 15 residues. Trimming pared 8 bases from V and 0 bases from J, leaving 16 bases between. The germline CDR1 and CDR2 sequences are MNHNY and SVGAGI (reference sequence). CDR3: CASSRRQPMNTEAFF. DNA for the CDR3: TGTGCCAGCTCCCGTAGACAGCCAATGAACACTGAAGCTTTCTTT.

The rearrangement links TRBV12-3 or TRBV12-4 to TRBJ2-7; D remains ambiguous. This CDR3 contains 15 residues. V was pared by 6 bases and J by 6 bases, with 21 bases between. CDR3 loop: CASSFPSSSLGEQYF. The CDR3 bases are TGTGCCAGCAGCTTCCCGTCGAGCTCCCTTGGCGAGCAGTACTTC.

This rearrangement joins TRBV6-5 to TRBJ1-1, with 7 bases fitting TRBD1. Germline V lookup: CDR1 MNHEY, CDR2 SVGAGI. The CDR3 is 16 amino acids. V gave up 2 bases and J gave up 0 bases; unmatched junction bases: 6. CDR3 nucleotide sequence: TGTGCCAGCAGTTACACCCGGACAGGACTGAACACTGAAGCTTTCTTT. The encoded protein is CASSYTRTGLNTEAFF.